The 23 T cell receptor beta chains reported below all come from one sample, sequenced in a study of blood T cells in healthy people across ages. A second PCR of 7 to 11 cycles used a sample-barcoded 5' primer and a J-beta primer mix. TCRdb reprocessed the 5' RACE reads via MiXCR and lists one record per CDR3 protein. The table includes a few hundred thousand distinct CDR3 sequences, 25% to 30% detected once. The specimen was blood. These receptors were taken from a woman between 65 and 79 years old in good health.

This clonotype has only a few counts. This chain uses TRBV7-2 with TRBJ2-2, with 10 nucleotides matching TRBD2. Germline-derived CDR1 and CDR2 are SGHTA and FQGNSA. CDR3 length: 16 residues. With V trimmed by 2 bases and J by 5 bases, 5 bases remained unmatched. CDR3 sequence reads: CASSLPGTSETGELFF. The DNA of the CDR3 is TGTGCCAGCAGCTTACCCGGGACTAGCGAAACCGGGGAGCTGTTTTTT.

There are a few counts of this clonotype. V is TRBV6-5 and J is TRBJ1-1, with D tentatively TRBD1 (5 bases). The ends were cut back, 6 bases at V and 5 bases at J, with 16 bases in the middle. From germline, CDR1 is MNHEY and CDR2 SVGAGI. The CDR3 is 14 residues long. CDR3 in amino acids: CASSKARGGTEAFF. CDR3 coding DNA: TGTGCCAGCAGCAAAGCGAGGGGAGGGACTGAAGCTTTCTTT.

There are many counts of this clonotype. CDR3 coding DNA: TGTGCCACCAGCCCCAGGGTCCAAGAGACCCAGTACTTC. It translates to CATSPRVQETQYF. This rearrangement joins TRBV15 to TRBJ2-5; D might be TRBD1 (5 bases). The V end lost 5 bases, the J end lost 1 base, and 8 bases lay between the germline ends. The CDR3 runs 13 residues. The germline CDR1 and CDR2 sequences are LNHNV and YYDKDF (reference sequence).

The V gene is TRBV24-1, the J gene TRBJ2-5; TRBD1 might be the D (5 bases). Germline loops: CDR1 KGHDR, CDR2 SFDVKD. V gave up 5 bases and J gave up 2 bases, with 14 bases separating them. CDR3 length equals 15 residues. Here the CDR3 reads CATSGTRQTQETQYF. Here the CDR3 DNA reads TGTGCCACCAGTGGTACCCGACAGACTCAAGAGACCCAGTACTTC.

This sequence joins TRBV20-1 and TRBJ2-1; a weak D match, TRBD2 (5 bases). This CDR3 is built from 14 residues. V lost 0 bases to trimming and J lost 14 bases, with 20 bases between them. Germline CDR1 DFQATT, CDR2 SNEGSKA (reference sequence). The CDR3 nucleotides read TGCAGTGCTAGAGATCCCGGGGTTAGGAAAACCAAGTTCTTC. Protein: CSARDPGVRKTKFF.

This clonotype appeared a few times. The V and J genes are TRBV12-3 or TRBV12-4 and TRBJ2-5, with 8 bases identical to TRBD1. The length of the CDR3 is 15 residues. J lost 11 bases, V lost 2 bases, and 13 bases had no gene match. CDR3 region: CASSLMDRALWEQYF. CDR3 sequence (DNA): TGTGCCAGCAGTTTAATGGACAGGGCTTTGTGGGAGCAGTACTTC.

The chain uses TRBV29-1 and TRBJ2-1; D remains ambiguous. The CDR3 totals 12 residues. Germline lookup yields CDR1 SQVTM and CDR2 ANQGSEA. CDR3 protein: CIVGSEVNEQFF. The CDR3, as DNA: TGCATCGTAGGTTCAGAGGTCAATGAGCAGTTCTTC.

This clonotype has just a few counts. This rearrangement joins TRBV3-1 to TRBJ2-7, with D unclear. Trimming took off 0 bases at V and 7 bases at J, with 10 bases between the two ends. The CDR3 covers 13 residues. Germline lookup yields CDR1 LGHDT and CDR2 YNNKEL (reference sequence). In nucleotides, the CDR3 is TGTGCCAGCAGCCAAGAGATGGCCAGGGAGCAGTACTTC. Encoded protein: CASSQEMAREQYF.

This clonotype was found a few times. The genes are TRBV4-3 and TRBJ1-2, with D possibly TRBD1 on 5 matching bases. Germline V CDR1 and CDR2: LGHNA, YSLEER. With 0 bases removed from V and 0 bases from J, the gap between germline ends came to 8 bases. The CDR3 extends over 15 amino acids. This CDR3 reads CASSQDQGANYGYTF. The CDR3 bases are TGCGCCAGCAGCCAAGATCAAGGGGCTAACTATGGCTACACCTTC.

A few counts support this clonotype. The J gene is TRBJ2-1, the V gene TRBV7-2, with 13 bases lining up with TRBD2. V was clipped by 3 bases and J by 7 bases; unmatched bases: 3. The CDR3 totals 15 residues. Germline V gene data show CDR1 as SGHTA and CDR2 as FQGNSA. CDR3 sequence (DNA): TGTGCCAGCAGCTTCACTAGCGGGGGGGAAAATGAGCAGTTCTTC. Amino acid sequence: CASSFTSGGENEQFF.

The rearrangement joins TRBV29-1 to TRBJ1-2, with D unresolved. The CDR3 covers 13 residues. The germline gives CDR1 SQVTM, CDR2 ANQGSEA. Trimming stripped 7 bases from V and 4 bases from J, with 16 bases between. The CDR3 DNA is TGCAGCGGTGTGCGGGAGTCGGGCTATGGCTACACCTTC. As protein: CSGVRESGYGYTF.

This clonotype was recorded a few times. The gene calls are TRBV20-1 and TRBJ2-7; perhaps TRBD1 as D (6 bases). This CDR3 has 13 amino acids. The ends were cut back, 6 bases at V and 3 bases at J, with 15 bases in the middle. Germline V gene lookup returns CDR1 DFQATT and CDR2 SNEGSKA (reference sequence). CDR3 protein: CSALDRTDYEQYF. The CDR3 bases are TGCAGTGCCCTTGACAGGACAGACTACGAGCAGTACTTC.

The chain recombines TRBV9 with TRBJ2-5; the match to TRBD2 covers 7 bases. The CDR3 contains 15 residues. V gave up 2 bases and J gave up 3 bases; unmatched junction bases: 7. The germline gives CDR1 SGDLS, CDR2 YYNGEE. The CDR3 DNA reads TGTGCCAGCAGCGTTTCCGGGACTATCAAAGAGACCCAGTACTTC. Encoded protein: CASSVSGTIKETQYF.

V usage is TRBV6-5 and J usage is TRBJ2-2; TRBD1 aligns across 8 bases. Trimming cost V 6 bases and J 6 bases; bases outside gene matches: 6. From germline, CDR1 is MNHEY and CDR2 SVGAGI. The CDR3 length is 14 residues. The CDR3 bases are TGTGCCAGCAGCAGACAGGGGATAGCCGGGGAGCTGTTTTTT. Its translation is CASSRQGIAGELFF.

The chain employs TRBV7-9 and TRBJ2-2; no clear D. Germline V gene lookup returns CDR1 SEHNR and CDR2 FQNEAQ (reference sequence). The V gene lost 2 bases and the J gene lost 8 bases, with 9 bases spanning the gap. This CDR3 comprises 13 residues. This CDR3 reads CASSLSPSGELFF. CDR3 bases: TGTGCCAGCAGCTTAAGTCCTTCTGGGGAGCTGTTTTTT.

The rearrangement links TRBV4-3 to TRBJ1-5; D unclear. The length of the CDR3 is 15 residues. Germline V gives CDR1 LGHNA, CDR2 YSLEER. V lost 3 bases and J lost 6, with 15 bases in between. The CDR3 here is CASSQDDLGSQPQHF. The CDR3 DNA reads TGCGCCAGCAGCCAGGATGACCTGGGGAGTCAGCCCCAGCATTTT.

The chain employs TRBV9 and TRBJ2-5; D is possibly TRBD1 or TRBD2 (6 bases each). The CDR3 runs 14 residues. Germline V gene sequence: CDR1 SGDLS, CDR2 YYNGEE. V lost 5 bases and J 2 bases, leaving 13 bases between the germline ends. The CDR3 is CASSGIGGQETQYF. The DNA for the CDR3 is TGTGCCAGCAGTGGGATAGGGGGGCAAGAGACCCAGTACTTC.

This sequence joins TRBV29-1 and TRBJ2-3, with TRBD2 matching over 12 bases. This CDR3 is built from 15 residues. Germline V gives CDR1 SQVTM, CDR2 ANQGSEA. V gave up 5 bases and J gave up 1 base; unmatched junction bases: 4. Here the CDR3 DNA reads TGCAGCGTTCACCGACTAGCGGGGGGCACAGATACGCAGTATTTT. This sequence encodes CSVHRLAGGTDTQYF.

The chain carries TRBV12-3 or TRBV12-4 and TRBJ1-2; D possibly corresponds to TRBD1 (6 bases). V lost 4 bases and J 10 bases, leaving 28 bases between the germline ends. The CDR3 extends over 17 amino acids. The CDR3 nucleotides read TGTGCCAGCAGTTCATCGTATCAGGGGTTGGGATCACTCCTCTACACCTTC. Amino acids: CASSSSYQGLGSLLYTF.

The chain joins TRBV28 to TRBJ1-2; no reliable D call. The ends were cut back, 7 bases at V and 9 bases at J, with 9 bases in the middle. From germline, CDR1 is MDHEN and CDR2 SYDVKM. The CDR3 is 10 residues long. Written as DNA, the CDR3 is TGTGCCAGCACCGCTCTGAGCTACACCTTC. Protein sequence: CASTALSYTF.

In this sample, this clonotype turned up a few times. The chain is built from TRBV4-2 and TRBJ1-4, with 7 bases matching TRBD1. From germline, CDR1 is LGHNA and CDR2 YNFKEQ. Trimming removed 2 bases from V and 5 bases from J; junction bases left unmatched: 8. This CDR3 comprises 16 residues. In DNA, the CDR3 is TGTGCCAGCAGCCAAAGAAGGGACAGCCGCAATGAAAAACTGTTTTTT. Its translation: CASSQRRDSRNEKLFF.

The chain recombines TRBV5-1 with TRBJ2-2; D is possibly TRBD2 (7 bases). The CDR3 has 17 residues. In germline, CDR1 is SGHRS, CDR2 YFSETQ. V was trimmed by 4 bases and J by 5 bases, leaving 21 bases between them. In nucleotides, the CDR3 is TGCGCCAGCAGCAACGGCGACGCGGGGGCAAGGACCGGGGAGCTGTTTTTT. Translation gives CASSNGDAGARTGELFF.

V usage is TRBV9 and J usage is TRBJ2-3; D may be TRBD1 or TRBD2 (6 bases each). The germline CDR1 and CDR2 sequences are SGDLS and YYNGEE. The CDR3 is 16 amino acids. The V end was cut by 2 bases, the J end by 4 bases, with 17 bases between. CDR3 region: CASSVTPMGGADTQYF. Here the CDR3 DNA reads TGTGCCAGCAGCGTGACGCCCATGGGGGGCGCAGATACGCAGTATTTT.